This TCR beta chain derives from a study of cytomegalovirus exposure and HLA in healthy donors. Notes on the study in general: A later analysis linked a missense variant in DCLRE1C to the trimming of TCR beta V and J genes. A later analysis reported that several of the most significant clusters appeared to be linked to common viral pathogens, among them Epstein-Barr virus. A later analysis found TCR association rates differed by HLA locus, highest for DRB1 and lowest for HLA-C. There were reportedly fewer N-insertions in an Asian-associated ancestry cluster than the approximately 670-donor mean, in a later analysis.

The germline gives CDR1 SGHTA, CDR2 FQGNSA. The germline V and J ends were trimmed by 4 bases and 0 bases, with 10 bases remaining between them. The CDR3 loop spans 14 amino acids. The primer mix had 60 Vbeta and 13 Jbeta primers. The repertoire was sequenced with immunoSEQ multiplex PCR; TCRdb's copy has only in-frame clones and lacks some. Of under 150,000 clones listed, over 75% were seen once; the top ten hold over 2.5%. Concerning this clone itself: Its antigen remains unknown.

The genes are TRBV7-2 and TRBJ2-7, with no clear D. The receptor's source is a male donor in good health and CMV-seronegative. Sequenced material: PBMCs. This chain's CDR3 is CASSSPRSSYEQYF. DNA for the CDR3: TGTGCCAGCAGCTCACCCCGTAGCTCCTACGAGCAGTACTTC.